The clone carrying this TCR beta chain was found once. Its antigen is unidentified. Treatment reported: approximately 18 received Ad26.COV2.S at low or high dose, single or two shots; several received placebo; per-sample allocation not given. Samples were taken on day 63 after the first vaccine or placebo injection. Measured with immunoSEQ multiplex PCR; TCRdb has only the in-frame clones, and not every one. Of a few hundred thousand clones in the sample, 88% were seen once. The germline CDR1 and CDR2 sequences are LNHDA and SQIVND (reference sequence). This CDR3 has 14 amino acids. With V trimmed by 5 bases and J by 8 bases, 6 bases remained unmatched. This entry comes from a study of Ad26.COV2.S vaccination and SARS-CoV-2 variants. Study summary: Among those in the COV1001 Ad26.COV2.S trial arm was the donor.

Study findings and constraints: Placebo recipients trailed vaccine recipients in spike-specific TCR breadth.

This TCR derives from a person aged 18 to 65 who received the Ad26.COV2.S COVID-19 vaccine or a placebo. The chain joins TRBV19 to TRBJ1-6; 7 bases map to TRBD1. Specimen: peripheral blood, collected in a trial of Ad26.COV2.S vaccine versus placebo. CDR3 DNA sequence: TGTGCCAGTAGTTACAGGGGTGAGGATTCACCCCTCCACTTT. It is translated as CASSYRGEDSPLHF. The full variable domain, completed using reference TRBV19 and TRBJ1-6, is DGGITQSPKYLFRKEGQNVTLSCEQNLNHDAMYWYRQDPGQGLRLIYYSQIVNDFQKGDIAEGYSVSREKKESFPLTVTSAQKNPTAFYLCASSYRGEDSPLHFGNGTRLTVT.